These T cell receptor beta chains were read from a single sample in a study of CD8+CD57+ T cells in acquired aplastic anemia. TCRdb called the reads again in MiXCR, with one record for every CDR3 protein. The table records around 170,000 distinct CDR3 sequences, less than 55% of them present only once. Input material: sorted CD4+, CD8+, or CD8+CD57+ T cells (not recorded which) from PBMCs. These receptor sequences come from a human donor in good health. Each CDR3 is given with its conserved first and last residue. Each record gives: V gene, CDR3 protein.

>TRBV3-1
CASSQVESRVYGSPLHF
>TRBV2
CASKQGGYTF
>TRBV4-1
CASSHVGQGLRKLFF
>TRBV24-1
CATSEGNQPQHF
>TRBV2
CASSVQQGVETQYF
>TRBV7-9
CASSRTSKEEKLFF
>TRBV6-1
CASSPRQGNNYGYTF
>TRBV11-3
CASNGGFSEAFF
>TRBV28
CARIGTSGRGGTQYF
>TRBV7-3
CASSTGGLAENNEQFF
>TRBV14
CASSQVLNTEAFF
>TRBV30
CAWKAGTGYQPQHF
>TRBV7-9
CASTFSRGFSGYTF
>TRBV20-1
CSANSGGGAKNIQYF
>TRBV20-1
CSAYKGVNSPLHF
>TRBV20-1
CSARGPTPDNSPLHF
>TRBV7-8
CASSLSVTGELFF
>TRBV5-6
CASSPTGMVYEQYF
>TRBV29-1
CSVDLLGNYGYTF
>TRBV5-4
CASSLASKGGQETQYF
>TRBV29-1
CSVWDRSNTGELFF
>TRBV19
CASIGGVKVNQPQHF
>TRBV5-1
CASRPFEDSNQPQHF
>TRBV12-5
CASGFHLGNQPQHF
>TRBV12-3/TRBV12-4
CASSLANLAGVGVAGELFF
>TRBV10-3
CAITQEENNSPLHF
>TRBV19
CASSTGRVGQETQYF
>TRBV19
CASSNQGSGTSWLETQYF
>TRBV5-4
CASSLRSGRARDTQYF